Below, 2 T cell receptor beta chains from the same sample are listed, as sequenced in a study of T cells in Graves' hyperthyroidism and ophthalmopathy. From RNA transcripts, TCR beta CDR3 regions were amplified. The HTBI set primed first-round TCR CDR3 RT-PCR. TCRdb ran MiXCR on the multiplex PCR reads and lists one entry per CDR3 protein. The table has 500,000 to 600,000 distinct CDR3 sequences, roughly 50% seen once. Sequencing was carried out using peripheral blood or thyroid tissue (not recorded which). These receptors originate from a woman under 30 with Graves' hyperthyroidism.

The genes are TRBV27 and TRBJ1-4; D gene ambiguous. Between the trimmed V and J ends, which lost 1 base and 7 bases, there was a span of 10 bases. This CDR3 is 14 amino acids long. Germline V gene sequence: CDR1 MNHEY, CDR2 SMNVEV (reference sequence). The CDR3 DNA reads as TGTGCCAGCAGTTTATTCTTCCGAGGTGAAAAACTGTTTTTT. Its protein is CASSLFFRGEKLFF.

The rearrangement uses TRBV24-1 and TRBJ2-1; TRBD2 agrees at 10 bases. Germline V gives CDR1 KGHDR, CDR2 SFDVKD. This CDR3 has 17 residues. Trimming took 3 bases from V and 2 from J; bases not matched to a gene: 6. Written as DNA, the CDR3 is TGTGCCACCAGTGATAAGTCGAGCGGGAGGGCCTACAATGAGCAGTTCTTC. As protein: CATSDKSSGRAYNEQFF.